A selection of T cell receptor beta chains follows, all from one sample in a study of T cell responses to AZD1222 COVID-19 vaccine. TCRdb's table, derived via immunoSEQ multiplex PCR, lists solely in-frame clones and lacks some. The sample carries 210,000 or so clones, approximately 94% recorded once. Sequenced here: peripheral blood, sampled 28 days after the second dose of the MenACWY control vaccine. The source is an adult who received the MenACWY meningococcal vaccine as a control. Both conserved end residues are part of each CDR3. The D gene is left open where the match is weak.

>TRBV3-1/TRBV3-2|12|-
CASSQATGGYTF
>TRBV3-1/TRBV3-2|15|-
CASSQEDLPTYEQYF
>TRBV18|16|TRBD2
CASSPPLGGKTGELFF
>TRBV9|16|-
CASSPRDREMNTEAFF
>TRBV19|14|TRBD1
CASSSGQKYNEQFF
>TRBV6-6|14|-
CASRDWGAAETQYF
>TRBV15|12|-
CATSRAYYEQYF
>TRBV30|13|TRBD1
CASMGQGQETQYF
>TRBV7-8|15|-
CASSQIQGLKTEAFF
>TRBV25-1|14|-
CASSESEGRLEAFF
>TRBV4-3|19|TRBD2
CASSQDGVIGGASYNEQFF
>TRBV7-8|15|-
CASSPLSGGGQPQHF
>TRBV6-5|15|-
CASRPSERILYEQYF
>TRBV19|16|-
CASSSDSFPGANVLTF
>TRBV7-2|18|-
CASSLALTSTGGANVLTF
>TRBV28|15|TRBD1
CASRGQGTDRDTQYF
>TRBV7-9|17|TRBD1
CASSSATGTGRQNEQFF
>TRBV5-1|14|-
CASSPSPGNTEAFF
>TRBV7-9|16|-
CASSLEITASPGELFF
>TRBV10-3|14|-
CAISESKEIYGYTF
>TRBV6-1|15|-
CASSEASGATGELFF
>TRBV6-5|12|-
CASTGDTDTQYF
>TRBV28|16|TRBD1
CASSFIPGQFNEKLFF
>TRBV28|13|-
CASRPGGANEQYF
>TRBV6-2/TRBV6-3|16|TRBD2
CASSYSQLAGSYEQYF
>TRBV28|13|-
CASSFDWEYEQYF
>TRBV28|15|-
CASTLGAFTLYEQYF
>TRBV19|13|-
CASSIGAGGPQHF
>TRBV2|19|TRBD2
CASSEFGFGGSFGQETQYF
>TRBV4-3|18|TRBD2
CASSPNRWLAGGPYEQYF
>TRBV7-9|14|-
CASSSRAASYEQYF
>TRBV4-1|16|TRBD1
CASSQVGTGVNQPQHF
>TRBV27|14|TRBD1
CASSPGTGGNEQYF
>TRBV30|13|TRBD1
CAWAPGQGDEQYF
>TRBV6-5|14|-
CASSYGTPNTEAFF
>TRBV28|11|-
CASISGHEQYF
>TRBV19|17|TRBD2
CASSIYRTSGSTDTQYF
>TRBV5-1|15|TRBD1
CASSSSGGTYNEQFF
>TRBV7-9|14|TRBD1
CASSFPQGEETQYF
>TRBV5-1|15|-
CASRRDRPPSYEQYF
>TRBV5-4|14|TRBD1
CASSGTGGTGELFF
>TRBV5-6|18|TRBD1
CASSFEGQSLSFSYEQYF
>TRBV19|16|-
CASSQTGPRLWNEQFF
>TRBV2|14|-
CASSEGSGLRGYTF
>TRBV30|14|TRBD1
CAWSRGQGAYEQYF
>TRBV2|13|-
CASSDGEYNEQFF
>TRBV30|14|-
CAWSVGPRAGELFF
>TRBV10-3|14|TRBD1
CAISKGQGKETQYF
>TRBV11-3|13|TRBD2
CASSTGGRNEQFF
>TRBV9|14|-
CASSVGVGDEKLFF
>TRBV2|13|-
CASSGGTSEKLFF
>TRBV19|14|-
CASQLDADTGELFF
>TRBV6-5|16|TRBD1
CASSYGGTGRFYGYTF
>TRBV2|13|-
CASRTPGNTEAFF
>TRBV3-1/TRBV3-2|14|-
CASSPDSESQPQHF
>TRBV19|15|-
CASTPGSSTGNTIYF